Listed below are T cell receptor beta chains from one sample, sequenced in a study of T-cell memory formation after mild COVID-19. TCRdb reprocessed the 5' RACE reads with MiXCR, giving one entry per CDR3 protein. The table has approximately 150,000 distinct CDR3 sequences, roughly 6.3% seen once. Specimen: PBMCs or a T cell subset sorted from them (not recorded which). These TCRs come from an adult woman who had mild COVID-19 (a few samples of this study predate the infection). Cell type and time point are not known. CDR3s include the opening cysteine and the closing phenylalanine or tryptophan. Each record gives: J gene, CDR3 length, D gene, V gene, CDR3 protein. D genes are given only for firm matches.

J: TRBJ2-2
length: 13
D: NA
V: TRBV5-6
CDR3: CASSFGYTGELFF

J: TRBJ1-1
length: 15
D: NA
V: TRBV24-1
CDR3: CATSEKGLLNTEAFF

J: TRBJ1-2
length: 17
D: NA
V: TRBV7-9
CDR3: CASSFRDRTQGGYGYTF

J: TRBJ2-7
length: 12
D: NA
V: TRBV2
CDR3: CASSQGISEQYF

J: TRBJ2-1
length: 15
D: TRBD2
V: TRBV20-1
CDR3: CSASRTSGMNNEQFF

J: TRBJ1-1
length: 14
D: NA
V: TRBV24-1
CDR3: CATSDSRRFTEAFF

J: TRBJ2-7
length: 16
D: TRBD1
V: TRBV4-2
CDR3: CASSQGGQAGSYEQYF

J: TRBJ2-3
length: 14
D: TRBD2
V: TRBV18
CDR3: CASSRTSGTDTQYF

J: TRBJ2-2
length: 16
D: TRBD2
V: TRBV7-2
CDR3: CASRETSGGFTGELFF

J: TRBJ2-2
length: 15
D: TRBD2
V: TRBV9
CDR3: CAGLLGTRYTGELFF

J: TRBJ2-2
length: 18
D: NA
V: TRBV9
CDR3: CASSVGVGGHPNTGELFF

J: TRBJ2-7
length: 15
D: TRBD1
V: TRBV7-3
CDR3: CASSLGRQGIYEKYF

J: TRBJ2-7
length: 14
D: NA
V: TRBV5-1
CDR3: CASSLRGAKDEQYF

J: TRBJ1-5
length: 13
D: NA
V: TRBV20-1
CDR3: CSARVGPSQPQHF

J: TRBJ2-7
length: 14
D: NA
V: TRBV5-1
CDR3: CASSLGVPPYEQYF

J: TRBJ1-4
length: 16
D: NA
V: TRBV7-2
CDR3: CASSWSSGGTNEKLFF

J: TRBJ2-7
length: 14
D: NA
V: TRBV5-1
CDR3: CASSLSVSTYEQYF

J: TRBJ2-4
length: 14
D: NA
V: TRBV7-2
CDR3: CASSLAGRENIQYF

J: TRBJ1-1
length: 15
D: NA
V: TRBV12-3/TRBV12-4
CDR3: CASSLGGDGNTEAFF

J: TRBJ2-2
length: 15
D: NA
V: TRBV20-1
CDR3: CSARGPGTYTGELFF